The T cell receptor beta chain under discussion was sequenced for a study of Ad26.COV2.S vaccination and SARS-CoV-2 variants. Study conclusions and caveats: Compared with placebo recipients, vaccine recipients had higher spike-specific TCR breadth. Breadth measured for non-spike TCRs was similar across vaccine and placebo recipients. The TCR breadth and depth analyses may have produced an underestimate of total T cell responses. Following vaccination, spike-specific CD8+ and CD4+ T cell responses reportedly exhibited substantial breadth.

Repertoires were generated with immunoSEQ multiplex PCR, while TCRdb's copy carries only in-frame clones and drops some. The table lists approximately 400,000 clones, about 91% of them singletons, with 3.9% in the top ten. As for this clone: What it binds is not known.

CDR3 length equals 14 residues. Germline trimming cut 6 bases from V and 2 bases from J; bases unmatched to any gene: 5. The germline V gene has CDR1 ENHRY and CDR2 SYGVKD. The origin of this receptor is a human donor who had recovered from COVID-19. The sample consisted of peripheral blood, taken after recovery from COVID-19. The chain employs TRBV10-3 and TRBJ2-7; TRBD1 agrees at 9 bases. The CDR3 spells CAIRHGTGTYEQYF. The DNA for the CDR3 is TGTGCCATCAGGCATGGGACAGGGACCTACGAGCAGTACTTC.